Shown below are 30 T cell receptor beta chains from a single sample sequenced in a study of beta chain features in type 1 diabetes. General study findings and limits: Type 1 diabetes patients had moderately but significantly shorter TCRB CDR3s in all four CD4+ subsets.

These receptors' targets are unknown. The authors reverse transcribed all of the isolated RNA, so sequencing captured expressed TCRB transcripts. The data were produced by immunoSEQ multiplex PCR, yet TCRdb's version contains in-frame clones alone and is incomplete. The profile shows some 350,000 clones, approximately 12% of them singletons. Sequencing used naive CD4+ T cells from blood. These receptors originate from a woman between 18 and 29 years old with type 1 diabetes.

The chain links TRBV2 to TRBJ2-7, with D possibly TRBD2 on 5 matching bases. Germline V gene data show CDR1 as SNHLY and CDR2 as FYNNEI. Trimming shortened V by 3 bases and J by 3 bases, and 15 bases separated the two germline ends. The CDR3 is made up of 15 amino acids. The chain's CDR3 is CASSDVRGGSYEQYV. The CDR3 nucleotides are TGTGCCAGCAGTGATGTGCGTGGTGGGAGCTACGAGCAGTACGTC.

In this sample, this clone turned up a few times. The chain couples TRBV4-3 to TRBJ2-1; D ambiguous. CDR1 and CDR2 from the germline V gene are LGHNA and YSLEER. This CDR3 is 14 amino acids long. V shed 0 bases and J shed 2 bases, with 5 bases lying between them. The CDR3 region has the DNA TGCGCCAGCAGCCAAGATCCCGCCTACAATGAGCAGTTCTTC. Protein sequence: CASSQDPAYNEQFF.

Only a few counts were recorded for this clone. The V gene is TRBV5-1, the J gene TRBJ2-3; D is perhaps TRBD2 (6 bases). Germline V lookup: CDR1 SGHRS, CDR2 YFSETQ. This CDR3 is 16 amino acids long. Deletions cut 0 bases from V and 2 bases from J, with 13 bases between. CDR3 protein: CASSLVAGSTTDTQYF. In DNA, the CDR3 is TGCGCCAGCAGCTTGGTCGCGGGGAGCACCACAGATACGCAGTATTTT. The full variable domain, completed using reference TRBV5-1 and TRBJ2-3, is KAGVTQTPRYLIKTRGQQVTLSCSPISGHRSVSWYQQTPGQGLQFLFEYFSETQRNKGNFPGRFSGRQFSNSRSEMNVSTLELGDSALYLCASSLVAGSTTDTQYFGPGTRLTVL.

The chain is built from TRBV19 and TRBJ2-1, with D unclear. This CDR3 is 14 amino acids long. The germline CDR1 and CDR2 sequences are LNHDA and SQIVND (reference sequence). With 5 bases removed from V and 9 bases from J, the gap between germline ends came to 17 bases. Here the CDR3 reads CASSFPTRHTEQFF. The CDR3 nucleotides read TGTGCCAGTAGTTTTCCGACTCGGCACACTGAGCAGTTCTTC.

The rearrangement links TRBV5-4 to TRBJ2-1; 15 nucleotides align to TRBD2. Unmatched junction bases numbered 6, after V lost 4 bases and J lost 7 bases. The CDR3 length is 16 residues. Germline CDR1 SGHNT, CDR2 YYREEE (reference sequence). In nucleotides, the CDR3 is TGTGCCAGCAGCCTGGGGACTAGCGGGAGGCAAAATGAGCAGTTCTTC. This codes for CASSLGTSGRQNEQFF.

The V gene is TRBV9, the J gene TRBJ2-1, with no clear D. Per the germline V gene, CDR1 is SGDLS and CDR2 is YYNGEE. The CDR3 loop spans 19 amino acids. The ends were cut back, 1 base at V and 5 bases at J, with 25 bases in the middle. CDR3 in DNA: TGTGCCAGCAGCGTAACTCCAACATCTTACCACTACGCTCACAATGAGCAGTTCTTC. Translating gives CASSVTPTSYHYAHNEQFF. The whole variable domain, remainder taken from reference TRBV9 and TRBJ2-1, is DSGVTQTPKHLITATGQRVTLRCSPRSGDLSVYWYQQSLDQGLQFLIQYYNGEERAKGNILERFSAQQFPDLHSELNLSSLELGDSALYFCASSVTPTSYHYAHNEQFFGPGTRLTVL.

This clone was detected a few times. This chain uses TRBV19 with TRBJ2-7; 11 nucleotides line up with TRBD2. The CDR3 loop spans 13 amino acids. Losses at the gene ends were 8 bases for V and 4 bases for J; bases not matched to a gene: 4. Germline CDR1 is LNHDA and CDR2 is SQIVND (reference sequence). CDR3 DNA sequence: TGTGCCAGTGGACTAGCGGGTGAATACGAGCAGTACTTC. Translating it yields CASGLAGEYEQYF.

This clone has a handful of counts. V gene TRBV28 combines with J gene TRBJ2-4; 13 nucleotides align to TRBD2. V was pared by 6 bases and J by 8 bases, with 4 bases of the junction left unmatched. Per the germline V gene, CDR1 is MDHEN and CDR2 is SYDVKM. This CDR3 comprises 14 residues. This chain's CDR3 is CASSRTSGSYIQYF. The CDR3 DNA reads as TGTGCCAGCAGCAGGACTAGCGGGAGCTACATTCAGTACTTC.

V usage is TRBV27 and J usage is TRBJ2-5; possible D gene TRBD2, 6 bases. Germline loops: CDR1 MNHEY, CDR2 SMNVEV (reference sequence). Trimming removed 5 bases from V and 2 bases from J, with 18 bases in between. The CDR3 totals 16 residues. CDR3 loop: CASSPIILAGQETQYF. CDR3 DNA: TGTGCCAGCAGTCCCATAATTCTCGCGGGGCAAGAGACCCAGTACTTC.

The chain carries TRBV7-8 and TRBJ1-1; D is unclear. Per the germline V gene, CDR1 is SGHVS and CDR2 is FQNEAQ. V shed 1 base and J shed 0 bases, with 12 bases lying between them. The CDR3 covers 16 residues. For the CDR3, the DNA is TGTGCCAGCAGCTTAGAGGGCCGGGGTGTGAACACTGAAGCTTTCTTT. The encoded protein is CASSLEGRGVNTEAFF.

This clone was seen more than once but under ten times. The chain has TRBV19 and TRBJ2-6, with D perhaps matching TRBD1 (6 bases). Germline CDR1 is LNHDA and CDR2 is SQIVND (reference sequence). V shed 7 bases and J shed 11 bases, with 15 bases lying between them. The CDR3 extends over 13 amino acids. As DNA, the CDR3 is TGTGCCAGTAACGAAAGACAGGTGGACGTCCTGACTTTC. This gives the protein CASNERQVDVLTF.

V is TRBV4-3 and J is TRBJ2-1; 8 bases are a match to TRBD2. Unmatched junction bases numbered 8, after V lost 3 bases and J lost 4 bases. This CDR3 has 16 residues. Germline V lookup: CDR1 LGHNA, CDR2 YSLEER. CDR3 residues: CASSQLLAGRYNEQFF. The CDR3 coding sequence is TGCGCCAGCAGCCAGCTATTAGCGGGACGGTACAATGAGCAGTTCTTC.

This clone was observed a handful of times. The chain uses TRBV7-9 and TRBJ1-2, with TRBD1 identical over 10 bases. The CDR3 loop spans 14 amino acids. Germline CDR1 and CDR2: SEHNR and FQNEAQ (reference sequence). V gave up 5 bases and J gave up 4 bases; unmatched junction bases: 4. The CDR3 loop reads CASSRGQGSYGYTF. The CDR3 DNA reads as TGTGCCAGCAGCCGGGGACAGGGGAGCTATGGCTACACCTTC.

This clone came up a few times. The V call is TRBV12-2, the J call TRBJ1-2. TRBV12-2 has pseudogene status. The CDR3 consists of 18 residues. The CDR3 DNA reads TGTGCAAGTCGCTTCCCCCGGCGGGGGGAAGAAGCTAACTATGGCTACACCTTC. It encodes CASRFPRRGEEANYGYTF.

This clone was counted a few times. The J gene is TRBJ1-2, the V gene TRBV30, with 7 bases fitting TRBD1. From germline, CDR1 is GTSNPN and CDR2 SVGIG (reference sequence). Germline trimming cut 3 bases from V and 5 bases from J; bases unmatched to any gene: 9. This CDR3 spans 14 amino acids. This CDR3 reads CAWSGVLRGYGYTF. The CDR3 DNA follows: TGTGCCTGGAGCGGAGTCCTCAGGGGGTATGGCTACACCTTC.

As DNA, the CDR3 is TGCGCCAGCAGCCCGGGGGCAACTAATGAAAAACTGTTTTTT. Its protein is CASSPGATNEKLFF. The chain combines TRBV5-1 with TRBJ1-4; D is possibly TRBD1 (5 bases). Trimming removed 4 bases from V and 0 bases from J, with 7 bases in between. The CDR3 consists of 14 residues. Germline values: CDR1 SGHRS, CDR2 YFSETQ.

This chain joins TRBV29-1 and TRBJ2-1, with a tentative D call TRBD1 (5 bases). Germline-derived CDR1 and CDR2 are SQVTM and ANQGSEA. CDR3 length equals 12 residues. Trimming took 4 bases from V and 8 from J, leaving 12 bases between them. The CDR3 is CSVAGIGDEQFF. CDR3 nucleotide sequence: TGCAGCGTTGCTGGGATAGGGGATGAGCAGTTCTTC.

The chain is built from TRBV5-6 and TRBJ2-3, with a weak D call TRBD2 (5 bases). With 0 bases removed from V and 5 bases from J, the gap between germline ends came to 10 bases. The germline V gene encodes CDR1 SGHDT and CDR2 YYEEEE. The CDR3 has 14 amino acids. Written as DNA, the CDR3 is TGTGCCAGCAGCTTGGGAGGGATGAGAGATACGCAGTATTTT. As protein: CASSLGGMRDTQYF.

This clone was found a few times. The chain joins TRBV18 to TRBJ1-3; D is ambiguous. This CDR3 contains 16 residues. The germline V gene has CDR1 KGHSH and CDR2 LQKENI. The ends were cut back, 2 bases at V and 0 bases at J, with 11 bases in the middle. Written as DNA, the CDR3 is TGTGCCAGCTCACCAACGAGCTCCGCCTCTGGAAACACCATATATTTT. This codes for CASSPTSSASGNTIYF.

This sequence joins TRBV6-5 and TRBJ1-2; D may be TRBD1 (5 bases). The CDR3 runs 14 residues. CDR1 is MNHEY, CDR2 SVGAGI, per germline. Trimming cost V 10 bases and J 0 bases, with 15 bases left between them. CDR3 bases: TGTGCCATCCGGACGGGGGGTACTAACTATGGCTACACCTTC. This translates into CAIRTGGTNYGYTF.

The V gene is TRBV30, the J gene TRBJ1-4, with 7 bases lining up with TRBD1. Germline trimming cut 5 bases from V and 5 bases from J; bases unmatched to any gene: 2. Per germline, CDR1 GTSNPN and CDR2 SVGIG (reference sequence). The CDR3 extends over 12 amino acids. The CDR3 DNA reads as TGTGCCTGGGGACAGGCAAATGAAAAACTGTTTTTT. Translation: CAWGQANEKLFF.

The chain links TRBV14 to TRBJ2-5; D is undetermined. Trimming took 1 base from V and 5 from J, leaving 8 bases between them. CDR3 length: 13 amino acids. Germline V lookup: CDR1 SGHDN, CDR2 FVKESK. CDR3 residues: CASSQVVWETQYF. The CDR3 coding sequence is TGTGCCAGCAGCCAAGTAGTGTGGGAGACCCAGTACTTC.

The chain uses TRBV11-2 and TRBJ2-2, with D possibly being TRBD1 (5 bases). Germline V lookup: CDR1 SGHAT, CDR2 FQNNGV. This CDR3 has 13 amino acids. V lost 8 bases, J lost 1 base, and 8 bases lay in between. This chain's CDR3 is CASGALNTGELFF. The CDR3 DNA reads as TGTGCCAGCGGGGCCCTGAACACCGGGGAGCTGTTTTTT.

This chain joins TRBV5-1 and TRBJ2-5; 8 bases map to TRBD2. V dropped 5 bases and J dropped 5; count of bases not matched to a gene: 11. The CDR3 loop spans 15 amino acids. CDR1 is SGHRS, CDR2 YFSETQ, per germline. The CDR3 DNA follows: TGCGCCAGCAGTATGTTAGCGGGATCACGGGAGACCCAGTACTTC. The encoded protein is CASSMLAGSRETQYF.

The chain combines TRBV4-3 with TRBJ1-1; D ambiguous. Germline CDR1 and CDR2: LGHNA and YSLEER. This CDR3 has 16 amino acids. Trimming stripped 0 bases from V and 0 bases from J, with 11 bases between. CDR3 nucleotides: TGCGCCAGCAGCCAAGAACGGAGACTTCTGAACACTGAAGCTTTCTTT. Translated: CASSQERRLLNTEAFF.

This clone turned up a few times. V gene TRBV6-1 combines with J gene TRBJ1-1; D is undetermined. Trimming removed 6 bases from V and 2 bases from J, with 13 bases in between. This CDR3 has 14 amino acids. Germline V gives CDR1 MNHNS, CDR2 SASEGT. The CDR3 protein is CASRLVLANTEAFF. The CDR3 nucleotides read TGTGCCAGCAGACTGGTACTAGCCAACACTGAAGCTTTCTTT.

This clone has at least ten counts. The J gene is TRBJ2-1, the V gene TRBV29-1; 10 bases match TRBD1. This CDR3 comprises 13 residues. V lost 2 bases to trimming and J lost 9 bases; unmatched junction nucleotides: 4. CDR1 SQVTM and CDR2 ANQGSEA come from the germline V gene. The CDR3 loop reads CSVEKTGGVEQFF. The CDR3 DNA reads TGCAGCGTTGAAAAGACAGGGGGCGTTGAGCAGTTCTTC.

This clone was detected only a few times. The chain combines TRBV28 with TRBJ2-5; a possible D gene is TRBD1 (5 bases). The CDR3 has 14 amino acids. Between the trimmed V and J ends, which lost 5 bases and 2 bases, there was a span of 12 bases. The germline CDR1 and CDR2 sequences are MDHEN and SYDVKM. As DNA, the CDR3 is TGTGCCAGCAGTGCCCCCGCAGGGCAAGAGACCCAGTACTTC. It is translated as CASSAPAGQETQYF.

In this sample, this clone turned up a few times. The chain links TRBV2 to TRBJ2-3; 10 bases map to TRBD2. The germline gives CDR1 SNHLY, CDR2 FYNNEI. Trimming at V came to 6 bases and at J to 0 bases, leaving 6 bases not matched to a gene. The CDR3 sequence is 16 residues long. The CDR3 nucleotides read TGTGCCAGCAGCCCCGGACTAGCGGCTAGCACAGATACGCAGTATTTT. Translated: CASSPGLAASTDTQYF.

The rearrangement uses TRBV29-1 and TRBJ1-5, with D perhaps matching TRBD1 (6 bases). The CDR3 covers 14 residues. V lost 5 bases, J lost 1 base, and 12 bases lay in between. Per germline, CDR1 SQVTM and CDR2 ANQGSEA. DNA for the CDR3: TGCAGCGTTACGGGGGGCTCCAGCAATCAGCCCCAGCATTTT. This translates into CSVTGGSSNQPQHF.